This is a list of T cell receptor beta chains from one sample in a study of cytomegalovirus exposure and HLA in healthy donors. Assay: immunoSEQ multiplex PCR; the TCRdb copy retains only in-frame clones and omits some. The sample carries some 160,000 clones, approximately 79% recorded once. Sequenced: PBMCs. These receptors were taken from a woman aged 35 to 49 in good health and CMV-seronegative. The CDR3 runs from the conserved cysteine through the conserved F or W. The order of the fields is CDR3 protein, CDR3 DNA, J gene, V gene, clone size, D gene. The D gene is left open where the match is weak. Only part of the rows carry a size: once, few, many, or a class if the clone is expanded.

CDR3 protein: CASSSQETQYF
CDR3 DNA: TGTGCCAGCTCCAGCCAAGAGACCCAGTACTTC
J gene: TRBJ2-5
V gene: TRBV18
clone size: -
D gene: -

CDR3 protein: CASSASGASEKLFF
CDR3 DNA: TGTGCCAGCAGCGCTTCAGGGGCTAGTGAAAAACTGTTTTTT
J gene: TRBJ1-4
V gene: TRBV9
clone size: -
D gene: -

CDR3 protein: CASASSGANVLTF
CDR3 DNA: TGTGCCAGCGCTAGCTCCGGGGCCAACGTCCTGACTTTC
J gene: TRBJ2-6
V gene: TRBV19
clone size: -
D gene: -

CDR3 protein: CASKGALTYEQYF
CDR3 DNA: TGTGCCAGCAAGGGAGCTTTGACCTACGAGCAGTACTTC
J gene: TRBJ2-7
V gene: TRBV2
clone size: -
D gene: -

CDR3 protein: CASSTTGPMNTEAFF
CDR3 DNA: TGTGCCAGTAGTACGACAGGGCCCATGAACACTGAAGCTTTCTTT
J gene: TRBJ1-1
V gene: TRBV19
clone size: -
D gene: TRBD1

CDR3 protein: CASEPTGYGYTF
CDR3 DNA: TGTGCCAGTGAACCGACAGGCTATGGCTACACCTTC
J gene: TRBJ1-2
V gene: TRBV19
clone size: -
D gene: -

CDR3 protein: CASSLPGTGKNIQYF
CDR3 DNA: TGTGCCAGCAGCCTGCCCGGGACAGGTAAAAACATTCAGTACTTC
J gene: TRBJ2-4
V gene: TRBV5-6
clone size: -
D gene: TRBD1

CDR3 protein: CASSLGDRQNTEAFF
CDR3 DNA: TGTGCCAGCAGCTTAGGGGACAGGCAGAACACTGAAGCTTTCTTT
J gene: TRBJ1-1
V gene: TRBV13
clone size: -
D gene: TRBD1

CDR3 protein: CAWSVGQGSGYTF
CDR3 DNA: TGTGCCTGGAGTGTAGGACAGGGAAGTGGCTACACCTTC
J gene: TRBJ1-2
V gene: TRBV30
clone size: -
D gene: TRBD1

CDR3 protein: CASSLDRGRNQPQHF
CDR3 DNA: TGTGCCAGCAGCTTGGACAGGGGGCGGAATCAGCCCCAGCATTTT
J gene: TRBJ1-5
V gene: TRBV5-5
clone size: -
D gene: TRBD1

CDR3 protein: CASSQEGGRLNTEAFF
CDR3 DNA: TGCGCCAGCAGCCAAGAGGGGGGGCGCTTGAACACTGAAGCTTTCTTT
J gene: TRBJ1-1
V gene: TRBV4-3
clone size: few
D gene: -

CDR3 protein: CAWRGILGAPGCGYTF
CDR3 DNA: TGTGCCTGGAGGGGGATCTTGGGGGCCCCAGGCTGTGGCTACACCTTC
J gene: TRBJ1-2
V gene: TRBV30
clone size: -
D gene: -

CDR3 protein: CASSVFTDSKPNYGYTF
CDR3 DNA: TGTGCCAGCAGTGTATTTACGGACTCCAAACCCAACTATGGCTACACCTTC
J gene: TRBJ1-2
V gene: TRBV6-1
clone size: -
D gene: -

CDR3 protein: CASTSSYNSPLHF
CDR3 DNA: TGTGCCAGCACTTCCTCCTATAATTCACCCCTCCACTTT
J gene: TRBJ1-6
V gene: TRBV9
clone size: -
D gene: -

CDR3 protein: CASSEFYGNTEAFF
CDR3 DNA: TGTGCCAGCAGTGAATTTTACGGGAACACTGAAGCTTTCTTT
J gene: TRBJ1-1
V gene: TRBV6-1
clone size: -
D gene: -

CDR3 protein: CASSLSPGPREKLFF
CDR3 DNA: TGTGCCAGCAGCTTGTCCCCTGGCCCACGTGAAAAACTGTTTTTT
J gene: TRBJ1-4
V gene: TRBV5-4
clone size: once
D gene: -

CDR3 protein: CASSPGGEGRPEAFF
CDR3 DNA: TGTGCCAGCAGCCCAGGAGGGGAAGGGAGGCCTGAAGCTTTCTTT
J gene: TRBJ1-1
V gene: TRBV28
clone size: -
D gene: -

CDR3 protein: CASSHGGSGANVLTF
CDR3 DNA: TGTGCCAGCAGTCACGGGGGGTCTGGGGCCAACGTCCTGACTTTC
J gene: TRBJ2-6
V gene: TRBV11-3
clone size: -
D gene: TRBD2

CDR3 protein: CASRMTGGVTQYF
CDR3 DNA: TGTGCCAGTAGAATGACAGGGGGGGTGACGCAGTACTTC
J gene: TRBJ2-7
V gene: TRBV19
clone size: -
D gene: TRBD1

CDR3 protein: CASRTSGNTGELFF
CDR3 DNA: TGTGCCAGCAGGACTAGCGGTAACACCGGGGAGCTGTTTTTT
J gene: TRBJ2-2
V gene: TRBV6-1
clone size: -
D gene: TRBD2

CDR3 protein: CASSEAKITEAFF
CDR3 DNA: TGTGCCAGCAGTGAAGCAAAAATAACTGAAGCTTTCTTT
J gene: TRBJ1-1
V gene: TRBV6-1
clone size: -
D gene: -

CDR3 protein: CSVATAGVSYEQYF
CDR3 DNA: TGCAGCGTTGCTACGGCGGGCGTCTCCTACGAGCAGTACTTC
J gene: TRBJ2-7
V gene: TRBV29-1
clone size: -
D gene: -

CDR3 protein: CASSGPQGWTEAFF
CDR3 DNA: TGTGCCAGCAGTGGACCACAGGGATGGACTGAAGCTTTCTTT
J gene: TRBJ1-1
V gene: TRBV28
clone size: -
D gene: -

CDR3 protein: CASSGDSTTNEKLFF
CDR3 DNA: TGTGCCAGCAGCGGTGACAGCACAACTAATGAAAAACTGTTTTTT
J gene: TRBJ1-4
V gene: TRBV5-5
clone size: -
D gene: -

CDR3 protein: CASRDRTIGEQYF
CDR3 DNA: TGTGCCAGTAGGGACAGGACGATAGGTGAGCAGTACTTC
J gene: TRBJ2-7
V gene: TRBV19
clone size: -
D gene: TRBD1

CDR3 protein: CASSDLQGNEQFF
CDR3 DNA: TGTGCCAGCTCCGACCTTCAGGGGAATGAGCAGTTCTTC
J gene: TRBJ2-1
V gene: TRBV18
clone size: -
D gene: -

CDR3 protein: CASINQQGRTEAFF
CDR3 DNA: TGTGCCAGCATTAATCAACAGGGCCGCACTGAAGCTTTCTTT
J gene: TRBJ1-1
V gene: TRBV6-5
clone size: -
D gene: -

CDR3 protein: CASSRTTVQQETQYF
CDR3 DNA: TGCGCCAGCAGTCGGACTACCGTACAACAAGAGACCCAGTACTTC
J gene: TRBJ2-5
V gene: TRBV5-1
clone size: few
D gene: -

CDR3 protein: CASSLTDRADTEAFF
CDR3 DNA: TGTGCCAGCAGTTTGACCGACAGGGCCGACACTGAAGCTTTCTTT
J gene: TRBJ1-1
V gene: TRBV28
clone size: -
D gene: TRBD1